Sequencing of this TCR beta chain was carried out in a study of blood T cell repertoires in COVID-19 (TCRdb year 2020). The study in broad terms: The collaborator samples originated in the United States, Italy and Spain and spanned the acute and convalescent phases of COVID-19. Where available, HLA class I and class II types were obtained from metadata supplied by the sample provider rather than from assay-based typing. The material from the prospective study consisted of cDNA or gDNA derived from T cells, B-cell-depleted T cells, or PBMCs. The repertoires were released in a freely available public database meant as a resource for research on the immune response to SARS-CoV-2. A de-identified subject ID, COVID-19 status, age in years and sex were almost always included in the sample metadata. Deeply sampled blood TCRbeta repertoires from subjects exposed to, actively infected with, or recovered from COVID-19 were included in the dataset. Samples were obtained from the ongoing ImmuneRACE study (first 160 participants) and from some 1,200 subjects provided by 6 global collaborators. Results the study describes overall, beyond this receptor: The quantity of clinical and demographic metadata differed by source and by participant and was supplied without curation.

For this clone: Which antigen it targets is not known. No clone much larger than this one lies a single base away; base qualities are absent.

The CDR3 runs 14 residues from the cysteine to the phenylalanine. The CDR3 DNA has 42 bases and is translated from base 1. V ends up 6 bases short and J 4 bases short, with an unmatched junction base count of 4. CDR1 and CDR2, per the germline V gene, are MNHEY and SVGEGT. The immunoSEQ Assay, a bias-controlled multiplex PCR, was used to amplify TCRbeta CDR3 regions from genomic DNA. The authors' pipeline ran thus. Within the assay, amplification of reference gene primers was used to estimate how many nucleated cells each sample contained. To quantify the absolute abundance of each unique TCRbeta CDR3 rearrangement, sequence reads were collapsed and filtered. For each sample, productive Simpson clonality was calculated as the square root of Simpson's diversity index across productive rearrangements. Entries here come from immuneACCESS through TCRdb and include only in-frame sequences with V and J called. Some clones fail to appear in such tables; in the studies checked, an unresolved V gene covers under half of the shortfall, and the cause of the remainder is unknown. That table supplies the V and J calls and clone size; D and trimming were determined from the DNA. This sample holds 100,000 or so clones; about nine tenths were observed only once. Approximately 5.6% of the sample goes to the ten largest clones.

At one collaborating source in Seattle, patients were enrolled during active infection and were followed longitudinally through the course of disease. Each collaborating institution followed its own protocols to collect whole blood in K2EDTA tubes. For TCRbeta analysis, collaborator samples were shipped as frozen whole blood, as isolated PBMCs, or as DNA extracted from either sample type. The source is a woman in her forties or fifties with COVID-19, enrolled during active disease. Sequencing input: peripheral blood. The chain is made from TRBV6-2 or TRBV6-3 and TRBJ2-7, with TRBD2 identical over 12 junction bases. The sequenced DNA: TGTGCCAGCAGCCAAGGACTAGCGGGGTACGAGCAGTACTTC. It codes for CASSQGLAGYEQYF.